This T cell receptor beta chain was documented in a study of blood T cell repertoires in COVID-19 (dated by TCRdb to 2020 to 2021). Turning to the overall study: Collaborator samples came from the United States, Italy and Spain and covered acute and convalescent phases of COVID-19. The prospective study material was composed of cDNA or gDNA derived from T cells, B-cell-depleted T cells, or PBMCs. Subjects who had been exposed to COVID-19, were actively infected with it, or had recovered from it provided the deeply sampled blood TCRbeta repertoires that made up the dataset. The repertoires were released in a freely available public database intended as a resource for research on the immune response to SARS-CoV-2. Samples were obtained from the ongoing ImmuneRACE study (first 160 participants) and from 1,254 subjects provided by 6 global collaborators. Nearly every sample came with metadata listing a de-identified subject ID, COVID-19 status, age in years and sex. Where available, HLA class I and class II types were obtained from metadata supplied by the sample provider rather than from assay-based typing.

Study-wide conclusions, independent of this receptor: Clinical and demographic metadata were provided uncurated, with the amount varying by source and participant.

For this clone: Its target antigen remains unknown. There are no base qualities to consult, and no much larger clone falls within one base.

Taken from cysteine to phenylalanine, the CDR3 has 17 residues. Of the read, only the CDR3 DNA is kept; its 51 bases are in frame from base 1. Looking up the germline V gene yields CDR1 MNHEY and CDR2 SVGEGT. V was cut back by 0 bases and J by 2 bases, leaving a gap of 11 bases between them. Each collaborating institution followed its own protocols to collect whole blood in K2EDTA tubes. Collaborator samples were shipped for TCRbeta analysis as frozen whole blood, isolated PBMCs, or DNA extracted from either sample type. TCRbeta CDR3 regions were amplified from genomic DNA by means of the immunoSEQ Assay, a bias-controlled multiplex PCR. In the paper's pipeline: The number of nucleated cells in each sample was estimated from the amplification of reference gene primers within the assay. To quantify the absolute abundance of each unique TCRbeta CDR3 rearrangement, sequence reads were collapsed and filtered. For each sample, productive Simpson clonality was calculated by taking the square root of Simpson's diversity index across productive rearrangements. TCRdb provides this immuneACCESS table in a form limited to in-frame rearrangements. Some clones are lacking; in checked studies, under half of them reflect an unresolved V gene, and why the rest are absent is not known. That table supplies the V and J calls and clone size; D and trimming were determined from the DNA. Here the sample has about 400,000 clones; about 89% occur a single time. The top ten hold roughly 1.2% of the sample.

The sequence was obtained from a middle-aged man with acute or convalescent COVID-19. The chain was built from TRBV6-2 or TRBV6-3 and TRBJ1-6; no D gene call is confident. The sequenced material came from peripheral blood. The CDR3 loop reads CASSYSSGGAYNSPLHF. Read as DNA, the sequence is TGTGCCAGCAGTTACTCGTCAGGAGGCGCCTATAATTCACCCCTCCACTTT.